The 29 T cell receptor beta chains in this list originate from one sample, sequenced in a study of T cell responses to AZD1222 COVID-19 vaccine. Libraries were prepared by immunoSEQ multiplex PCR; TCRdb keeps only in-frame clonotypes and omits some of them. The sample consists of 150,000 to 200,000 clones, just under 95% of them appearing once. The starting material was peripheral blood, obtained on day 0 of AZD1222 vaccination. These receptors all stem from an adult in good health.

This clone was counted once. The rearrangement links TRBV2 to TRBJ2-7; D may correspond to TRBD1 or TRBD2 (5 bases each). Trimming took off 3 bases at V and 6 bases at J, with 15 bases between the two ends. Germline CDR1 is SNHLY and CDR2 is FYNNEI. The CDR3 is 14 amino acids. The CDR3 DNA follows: TGTGCCAGCAGTGATCTAGGGACCTTCAGCGAGCAGTACTTC. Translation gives CASSDLGTFSEQYF.

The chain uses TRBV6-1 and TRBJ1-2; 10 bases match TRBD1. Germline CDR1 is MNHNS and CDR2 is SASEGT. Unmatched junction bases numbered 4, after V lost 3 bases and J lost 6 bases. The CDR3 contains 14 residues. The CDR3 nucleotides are TGTGCCAGCAGTGAGGGACAGGGGTTGAATGGCTACACCTTC. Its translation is CASSEGQGLNGYTF.

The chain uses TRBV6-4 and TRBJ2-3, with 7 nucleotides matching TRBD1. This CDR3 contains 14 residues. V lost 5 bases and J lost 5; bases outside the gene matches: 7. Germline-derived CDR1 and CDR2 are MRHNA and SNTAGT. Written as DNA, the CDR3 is TGTGCCAGCAGTTCTCAGGGGGATCGAGATACGCAGTATTTT. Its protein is CASSSQGDRDTQYF.

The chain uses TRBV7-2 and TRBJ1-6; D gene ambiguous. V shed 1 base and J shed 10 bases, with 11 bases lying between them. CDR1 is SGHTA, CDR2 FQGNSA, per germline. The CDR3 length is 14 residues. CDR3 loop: CASSLGVGRSPLHF. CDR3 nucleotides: TGTGCCAGCAGCTTAGGGGTTGGACGGTCACCCCTCCACTTT.

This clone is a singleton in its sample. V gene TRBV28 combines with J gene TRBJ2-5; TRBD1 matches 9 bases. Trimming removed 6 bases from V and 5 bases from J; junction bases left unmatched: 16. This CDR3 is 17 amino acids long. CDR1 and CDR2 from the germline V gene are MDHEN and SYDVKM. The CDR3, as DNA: TGTGCCAGCAGCCCGTACCAGATACGGGACAGGGCCGAGACCCAGTACTTC. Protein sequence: CASSPYQIRDRAETQYF.

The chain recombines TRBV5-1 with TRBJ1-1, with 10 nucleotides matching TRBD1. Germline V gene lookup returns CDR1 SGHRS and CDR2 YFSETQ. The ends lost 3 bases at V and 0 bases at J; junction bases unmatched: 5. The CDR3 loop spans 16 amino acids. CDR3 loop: CASSSGTGVMNTEAFF. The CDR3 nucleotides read TGCGCCAGCAGCTCAGGGACAGGGGTAATGAACACTGAAGCTTTCTTT.

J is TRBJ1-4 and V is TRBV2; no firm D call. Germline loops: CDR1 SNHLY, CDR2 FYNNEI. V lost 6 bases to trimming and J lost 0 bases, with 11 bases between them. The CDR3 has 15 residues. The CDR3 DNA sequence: TGTGCCAGCAGGAAAATACTTGCAACTAATGAAAAACTGTTTTTT. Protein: CASRKILATNEKLFF.

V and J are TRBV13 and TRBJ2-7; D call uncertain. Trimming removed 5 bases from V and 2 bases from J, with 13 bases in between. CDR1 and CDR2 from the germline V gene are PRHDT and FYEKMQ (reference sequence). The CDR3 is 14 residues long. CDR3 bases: TGTGCCAGCAGCCAATCCACACCGACCTACGAGCAGTACTTC. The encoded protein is CASSQSTPTYEQYF.

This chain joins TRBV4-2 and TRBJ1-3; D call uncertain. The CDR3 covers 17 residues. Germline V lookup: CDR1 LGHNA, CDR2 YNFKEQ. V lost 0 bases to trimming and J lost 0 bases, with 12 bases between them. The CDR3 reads CASSQDPGSRSGNTIYF. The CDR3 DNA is TGTGCCAGCAGCCAAGACCCAGGATCCCGCTCTGGAAACACCATATATTTT.

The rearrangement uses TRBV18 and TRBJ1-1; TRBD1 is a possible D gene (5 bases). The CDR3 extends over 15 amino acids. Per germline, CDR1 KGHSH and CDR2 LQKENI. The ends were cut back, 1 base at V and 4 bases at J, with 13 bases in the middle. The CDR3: CASSPRVGRGTEAFF. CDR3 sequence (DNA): TGTGCCAGCTCACCACGTGTGGGAAGGGGCACTGAAGCTTTCTTT.

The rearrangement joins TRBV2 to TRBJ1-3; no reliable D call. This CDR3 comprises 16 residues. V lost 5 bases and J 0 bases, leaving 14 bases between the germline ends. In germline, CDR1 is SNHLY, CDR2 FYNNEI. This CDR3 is CASSPNPGLSGNTIYF. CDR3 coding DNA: TGTGCCAGCAGTCCTAACCCGGGTCTCTCTGGAAACACCATATATTTT.

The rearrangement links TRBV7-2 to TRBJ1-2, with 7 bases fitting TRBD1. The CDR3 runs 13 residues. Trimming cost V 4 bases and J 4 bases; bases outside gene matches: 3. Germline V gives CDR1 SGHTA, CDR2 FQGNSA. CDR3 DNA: TGTGCCAGCAGCTCCCCAGGGGGCTATGGCTACACCTTC. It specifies CASSSPGGYGYTF.

CDR3 sequence (DNA): TGTGCCAGCAGCTTGGGTCAGTCTTCGTACAATGAGCAGTTCTTC. As protein: CASSLGQSSYNEQFF. The chain has TRBV5-6 and TRBJ2-1; D is unresolved. The CDR3 consists of 15 residues. V was cut by 0 bases and J by 4 bases, with 11 bases left in between. Germline-derived CDR1 and CDR2 are SGHDT and YYEEEE.

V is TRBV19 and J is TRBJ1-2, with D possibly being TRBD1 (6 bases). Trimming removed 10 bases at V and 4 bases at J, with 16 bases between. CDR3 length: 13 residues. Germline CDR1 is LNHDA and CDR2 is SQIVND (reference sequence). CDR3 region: CATKNRVGYGYTF. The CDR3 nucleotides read TGTGCCACCAAGAACAGGGTGGGCTATGGCTACACCTTC.

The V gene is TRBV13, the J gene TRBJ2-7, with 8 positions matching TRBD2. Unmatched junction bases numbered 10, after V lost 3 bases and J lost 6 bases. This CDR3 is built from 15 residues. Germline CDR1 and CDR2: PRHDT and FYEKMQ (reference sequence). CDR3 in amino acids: CASSLGAGAVGEQYF. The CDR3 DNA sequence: TGTGCCAGCAGCTTGGGAGCGGGGGCAGTGGGCGAGCAGTACTTC.

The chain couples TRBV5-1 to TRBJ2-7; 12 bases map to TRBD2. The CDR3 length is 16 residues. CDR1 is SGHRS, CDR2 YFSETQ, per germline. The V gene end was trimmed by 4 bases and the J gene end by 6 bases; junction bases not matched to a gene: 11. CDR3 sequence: CASSETSGGINLEQYF. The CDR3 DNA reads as TGCGCCAGCAGCGAGACTAGCGGGGGTATAAATCTCGAGCAGTACTTC.

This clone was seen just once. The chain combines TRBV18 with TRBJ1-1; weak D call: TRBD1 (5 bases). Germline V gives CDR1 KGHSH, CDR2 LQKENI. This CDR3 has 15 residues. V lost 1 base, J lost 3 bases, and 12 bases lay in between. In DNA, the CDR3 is TGTGCCAGCTCACCACTACGGTCGGGGGACACTGAAGCTTTCTTT. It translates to CASSPLRSGDTEAFF.

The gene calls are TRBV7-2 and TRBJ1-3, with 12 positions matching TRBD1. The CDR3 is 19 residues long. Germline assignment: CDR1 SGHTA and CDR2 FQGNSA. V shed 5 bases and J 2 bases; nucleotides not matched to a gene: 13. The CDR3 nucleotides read TGTGCCAGCAGCCCAGGGACAGGGGGCGAAGTTCTGGCTGGAAACACCATATATTTT. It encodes CASSPGTGGEVLAGNTIYF.

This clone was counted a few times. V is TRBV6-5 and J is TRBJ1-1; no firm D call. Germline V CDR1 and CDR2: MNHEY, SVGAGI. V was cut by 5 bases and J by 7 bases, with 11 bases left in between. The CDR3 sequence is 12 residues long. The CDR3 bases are TGTGCCAGCAGTCAGACCTCAGGTGAAGCTTTCTTT. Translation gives CASSQTSGEAFF.

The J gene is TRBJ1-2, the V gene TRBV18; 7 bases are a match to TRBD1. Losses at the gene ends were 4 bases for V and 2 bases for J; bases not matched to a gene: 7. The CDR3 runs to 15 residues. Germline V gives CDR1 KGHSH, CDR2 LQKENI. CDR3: CASSLRQGSNYGYTF. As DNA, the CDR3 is TGTGCCAGCTCACTGCGACAGGGATCGAACTATGGCTACACCTTC.

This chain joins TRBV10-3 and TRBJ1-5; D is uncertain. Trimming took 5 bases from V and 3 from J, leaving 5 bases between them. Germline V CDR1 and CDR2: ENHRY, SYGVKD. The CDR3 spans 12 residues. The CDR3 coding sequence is TGTGCCATCAGTCCGAACAATCAGCCCCAGCATTTT. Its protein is CAISPNNQPQHF.

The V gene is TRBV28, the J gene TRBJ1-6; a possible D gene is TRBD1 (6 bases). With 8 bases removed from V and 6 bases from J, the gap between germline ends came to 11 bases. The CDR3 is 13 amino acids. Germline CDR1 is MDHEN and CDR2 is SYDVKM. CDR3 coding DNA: TGTGCCAGCTTAGGCAGGGGTAATTCACCCCTCCACTTT. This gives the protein CASLGRGNSPLHF.

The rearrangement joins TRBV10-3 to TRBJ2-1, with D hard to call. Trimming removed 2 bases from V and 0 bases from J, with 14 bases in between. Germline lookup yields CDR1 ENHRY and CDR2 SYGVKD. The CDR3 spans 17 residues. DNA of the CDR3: TGTGCCATCAGTGAGACGGTCCTTCCAAGCTCCTACAATGAGCAGTTCTTC. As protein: CAISETVLPSSYNEQFF.

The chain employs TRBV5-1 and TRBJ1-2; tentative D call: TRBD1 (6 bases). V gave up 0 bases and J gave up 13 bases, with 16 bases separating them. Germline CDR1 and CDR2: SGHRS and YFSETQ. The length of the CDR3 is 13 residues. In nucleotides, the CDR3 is TGCGCCAGCAGCTTGGCGTCGGACCGAGGGGGCACCTTC. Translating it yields CASSLASDRGGTF.

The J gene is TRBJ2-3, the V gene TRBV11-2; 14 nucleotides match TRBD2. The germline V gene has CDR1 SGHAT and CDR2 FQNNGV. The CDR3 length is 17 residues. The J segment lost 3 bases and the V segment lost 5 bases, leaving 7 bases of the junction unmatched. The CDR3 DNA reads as TGTGCCAGCAGCGCATCGACTAGCGGGAGGGGTACAGATACGCAGTATTTT. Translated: CASSASTSGRGTDTQYF.

CDR3 in DNA: TGTGCCAGCAGGGAGGGGAGTTTTACCTACGAGCAGTACTTC. Its translation: CASREGSFTYEQYF. V usage is TRBV27 and J usage is TRBJ2-7; the D gene is possibly TRBD2 (6 bases). The CDR3 covers 14 residues. Trimming stripped 6 bases from V and 2 bases from J, with 14 bases between. The germline gives CDR1 MNHEY, CDR2 SMNVEV (reference sequence).

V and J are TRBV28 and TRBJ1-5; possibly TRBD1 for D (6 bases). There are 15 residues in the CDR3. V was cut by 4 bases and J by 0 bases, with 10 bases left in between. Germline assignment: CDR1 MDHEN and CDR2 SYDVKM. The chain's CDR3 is CASSSGEYSNQPQHF. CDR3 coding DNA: TGTGCCAGCAGTTCAGGGGAATATAGCAATCAGCCCCAGCATTTT.

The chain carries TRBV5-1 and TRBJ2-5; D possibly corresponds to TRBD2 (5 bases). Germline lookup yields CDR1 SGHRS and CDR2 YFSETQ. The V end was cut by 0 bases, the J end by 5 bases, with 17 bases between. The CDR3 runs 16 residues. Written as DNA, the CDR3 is TGCGCCAGCAGCTTGGCCGGAGGAAATGTACGTGAGACCCAGTACTTC. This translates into CASSLAGGNVRETQYF.

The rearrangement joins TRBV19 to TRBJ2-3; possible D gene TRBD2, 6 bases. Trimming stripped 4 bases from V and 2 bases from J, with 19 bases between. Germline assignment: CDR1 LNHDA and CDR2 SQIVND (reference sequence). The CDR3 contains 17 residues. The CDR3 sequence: CASSRSSGASATDTQYF. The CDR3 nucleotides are TGTGCCAGTAGTAGAAGTAGCGGAGCCTCAGCCACAGATACGCAGTATTTT.